This T cell receptor (beta chain) was found in a study of shared clonotypes between healthy human individuals. Study overall: Those who served as donors were a couple of women and a few men between the ages of 18 and 49. Plates per donor: three CD4 naive, three CD4 memory, two CD8 naive, one CD8 memory.

The CDR3 is made up of 13 amino acids. Looked up from germline, CDR1 is MNHEY and CDR2 is SVGAGI. J lost 4 bases, V lost 6 bases, and 5 bases had no gene match. Sequencing used immunoSEQ multiplex PCR; TCRdb keeps in-frame clones, though not all of them. The table lists more than 2 million clones, roughly 96% of them singletons. CD4+ cells were split into CD45RA+ naive and CD45RA-negative memory subsets. The receptor was isolated from a man between 18 and 29 years old in good health. The rearrangement joins TRBV6-5 to TRBJ2-7, with 8 bases matching TRBD1. The source material was naive CD4+ T cells sorted from blood. Subset noted: CD45RA+ positively selected. CDR3 sequence reads: CASRQGAAYEQYF. DNA of the CDR3: TGTGCCAGCAGGCAGGGGGCTGCGTACGAGCAGTACTTC.